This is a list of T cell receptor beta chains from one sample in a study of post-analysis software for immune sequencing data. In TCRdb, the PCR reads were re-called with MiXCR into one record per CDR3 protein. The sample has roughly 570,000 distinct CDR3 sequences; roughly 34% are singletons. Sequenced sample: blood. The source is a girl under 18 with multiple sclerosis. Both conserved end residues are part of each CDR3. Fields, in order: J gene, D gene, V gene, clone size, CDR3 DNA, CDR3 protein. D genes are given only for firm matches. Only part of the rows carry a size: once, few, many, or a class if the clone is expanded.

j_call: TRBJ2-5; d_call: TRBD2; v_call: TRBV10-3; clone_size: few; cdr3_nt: TGTGCCATCAGTGAGACACTAGCGGGGGGCCCGGAGACCCAGTACTTC; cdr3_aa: CAISETLAGGPETQYF
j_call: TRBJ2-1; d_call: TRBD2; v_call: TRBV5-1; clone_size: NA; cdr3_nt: TGCGCCAGCAGCTTACCCGCTAGCGGGGGGGCTGGAGATGAGCAGTTCTTC; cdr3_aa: CASSLPASGGAGDEQFF
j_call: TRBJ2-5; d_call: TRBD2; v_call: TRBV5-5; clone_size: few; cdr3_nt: TGTGCCAGCAGCTTCGCCAGGTTAGCGGGGGGCCAAGAGACCCAGTACTTC; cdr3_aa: CASSFARLAGGQETQYF
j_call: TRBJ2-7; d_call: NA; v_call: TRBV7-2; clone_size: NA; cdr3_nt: TGTGCCAGCAGCCCCGACTCCGCAGGGGCACCTTACGAGCAGTACTTC; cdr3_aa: CASSPDSAGAPYEQYF
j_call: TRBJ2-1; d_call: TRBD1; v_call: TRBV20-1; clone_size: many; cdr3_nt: TGCAGTGCTCCCCGGACAGGGGATGAGCAGTTCTTC; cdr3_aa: CSAPRTGDEQFF
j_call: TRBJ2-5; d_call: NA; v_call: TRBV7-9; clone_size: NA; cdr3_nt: TGTGCCAGCAGCCCCGGTAGCAGGGTGCGAGAGACCCAGTACTTC; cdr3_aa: CASSPGSRVRETQYF
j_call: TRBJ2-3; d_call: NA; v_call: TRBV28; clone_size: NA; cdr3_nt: TGTGCCAGCAGATACCTGGGGAGTGCAGATACGCAGTATTTT; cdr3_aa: CASRYLGSADTQYF
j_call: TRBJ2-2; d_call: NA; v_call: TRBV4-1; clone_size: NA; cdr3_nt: TGCGCCAGCAGCCTCATCCATGGGGCTAGCGACGCCGGGGAGCTGTTTTTT; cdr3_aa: CASSLIHGASDAGELFF
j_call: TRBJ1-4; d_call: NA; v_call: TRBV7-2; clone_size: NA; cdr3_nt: TGTGCCAGCAGCGCCCGAGGTCCCAGAACTAATGAAAAACTGTTTTTT; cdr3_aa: CASSARGPRTNEKLFF
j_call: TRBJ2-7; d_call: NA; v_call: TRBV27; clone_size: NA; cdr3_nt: TGTGCCAGCAGTCCGGAGGGGGCTCAGGAGCAGTACTTC; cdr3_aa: CASSPEGAQEQYF
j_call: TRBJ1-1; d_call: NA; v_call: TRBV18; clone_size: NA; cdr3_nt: TGTGCCAGCTCACCCCTGGAATTGCCTAACACTGAAGCTTTCTTT; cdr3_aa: CASSPLELPNTEAFF
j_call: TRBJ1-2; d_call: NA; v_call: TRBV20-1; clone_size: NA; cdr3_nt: TGCAGTGCTAGGGGACACGGCTATGGCTACACCTTC; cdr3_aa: CSARGHGYGYTF
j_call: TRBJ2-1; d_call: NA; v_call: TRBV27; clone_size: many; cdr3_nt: TGTGCCAGCAGTCTACAGGGTTCCTACAATGAGCAGTTCTTC; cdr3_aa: CASSLQGSYNEQFF
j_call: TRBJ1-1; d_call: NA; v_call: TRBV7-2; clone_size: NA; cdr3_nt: TGTGCCAGCAGCTTAGCCCCGGCCTCCGAAGCTTTCTTT; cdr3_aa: CASSLAPASEAFF
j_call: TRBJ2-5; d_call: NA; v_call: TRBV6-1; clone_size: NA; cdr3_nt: TGTGCCAGCAGTAGGGGACGTGACGAGACCCAGTACTTC; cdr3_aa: CASSRGRDETQYF
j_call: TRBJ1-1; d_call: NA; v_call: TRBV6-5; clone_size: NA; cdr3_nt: TGTGCCAGCAGTTACGAGGGCCAGAACACTGAAGCTTTCTTT; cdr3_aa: CASSYEGQNTEAFF
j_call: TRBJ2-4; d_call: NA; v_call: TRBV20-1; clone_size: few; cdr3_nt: TGCAGTGCTGGGGACTCGGACAAAAACATTCAGTACTTC; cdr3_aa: CSAGDSDKNIQYF
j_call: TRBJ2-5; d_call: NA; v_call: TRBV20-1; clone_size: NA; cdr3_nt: TGCAGTGCTAGCTCATGGGGGTTGGAGACCCAGTACTTC; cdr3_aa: CSASSWGLETQYF
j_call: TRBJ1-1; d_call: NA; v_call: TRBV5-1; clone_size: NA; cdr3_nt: TGCGCCAGCAGCTTGGCCGGGAGGGGTGGTGAAGCTTTCTTT; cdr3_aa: CASSLAGRGGEAFF
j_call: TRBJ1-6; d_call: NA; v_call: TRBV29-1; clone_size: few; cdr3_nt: TGCAGCGTTGAACGGGATTACTCACCCCTCCACTTT; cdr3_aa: CSVERDYSPLHF
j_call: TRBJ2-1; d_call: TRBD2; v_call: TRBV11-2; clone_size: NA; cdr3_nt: TGTGCCAGCAGCTCACTGACTAGCGGGCGGTACAATGAGCAGTTCTTC; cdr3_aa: CASSSLTSGRYNEQFF
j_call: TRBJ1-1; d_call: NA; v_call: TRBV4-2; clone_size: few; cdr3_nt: TGTGCCAGCAGCCCATCAACAGGAACCACTGAAGCTTTCTTT; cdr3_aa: CASSPSTGTTEAFF
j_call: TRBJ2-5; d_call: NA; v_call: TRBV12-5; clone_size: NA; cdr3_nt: TGTGCTAGTGGTTTGTACGAGTCGGAGACCCAGTACTTC; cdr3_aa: CASGLYESETQYF
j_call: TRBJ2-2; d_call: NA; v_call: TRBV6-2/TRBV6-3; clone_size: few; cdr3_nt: TGTGCCAGCAGTTACACGAGTCAGGGGAGGGACACCGGGGAGCTGTTTTTT; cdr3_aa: CASSYTSQGRDTGELFF
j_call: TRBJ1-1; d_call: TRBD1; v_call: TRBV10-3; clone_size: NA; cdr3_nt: TGTGCCATCAGCTCCGGACAGGGAGGGACTGAAGCTTTCTTT; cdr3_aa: CAISSGQGGTEAFF
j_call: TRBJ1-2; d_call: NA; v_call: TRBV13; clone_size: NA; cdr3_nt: TGTGCCAGCAGCAGCGGACGGAGAACTCAAGACTACACCTTC; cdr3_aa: CASSSGRRTQDYTF
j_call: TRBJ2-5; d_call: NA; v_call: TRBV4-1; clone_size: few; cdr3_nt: TGCGCCAGCAGCTTACCGGGAGCCCAACAAGAGACCCAGTACTTC; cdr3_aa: CASSLPGAQQETQYF
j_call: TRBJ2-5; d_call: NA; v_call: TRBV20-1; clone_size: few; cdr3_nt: TGCAGTGCTAGACAGGGGCGCAATGAGGTGGAGACCCAGTACTTC; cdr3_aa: CSARQGRNEVETQYF
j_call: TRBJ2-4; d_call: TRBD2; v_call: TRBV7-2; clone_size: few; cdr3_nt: TGTGCCAGCAGCCTTAGCGGGGGGGCGGGTGGCAAAAACATTCAGTACTTC; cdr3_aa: CASSLSGGAGGKNIQYF
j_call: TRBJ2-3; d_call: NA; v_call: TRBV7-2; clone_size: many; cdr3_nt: TGTGCCAGCAGCTTGGGGCGTGGTACGCAGTATTTT; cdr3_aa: CASSLGRGTQYF
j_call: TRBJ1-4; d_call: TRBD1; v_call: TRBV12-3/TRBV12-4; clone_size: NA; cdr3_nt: TGTGCCAGCAGGATTACGGGACAGGGGGATGAAAAACTGTTTTTT; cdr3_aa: CASRITGQGDEKLFF
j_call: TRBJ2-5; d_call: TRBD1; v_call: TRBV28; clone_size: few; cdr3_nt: TGTGCCAGCAGTATCGGGACAGGGGGGGAGACCCAGTACTTC; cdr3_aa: CASSIGTGGETQYF
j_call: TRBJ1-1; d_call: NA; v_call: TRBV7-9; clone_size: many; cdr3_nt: TGTGCCAGCAGCTATGACACTGAAGCTTTCTTT; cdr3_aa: CASSYDTEAFF
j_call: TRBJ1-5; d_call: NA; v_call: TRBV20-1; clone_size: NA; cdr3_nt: TGCAGTGCTAGAGATCGGGGGTCACCCCCGTGCGGGCCCCAGCATTTT; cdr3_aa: CSARDRGSPPCGPQHF
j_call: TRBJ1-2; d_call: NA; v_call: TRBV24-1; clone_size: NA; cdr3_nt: TGTGCCACCAGTGACCGGCCGGGGAAGGTTGGCTACACCTTC; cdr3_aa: CATSDRPGKVGYTF
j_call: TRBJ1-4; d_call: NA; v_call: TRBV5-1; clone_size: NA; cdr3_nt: TGCGCCAGCAGCTCGGGAACACCGGGACGGCGAGAAAAACTGTTTTTT; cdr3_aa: CASSSGTPGRREKLFF
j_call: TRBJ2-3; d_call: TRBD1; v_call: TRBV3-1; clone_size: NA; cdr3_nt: TGTGCCAGCAGCCTAAGGCGTCAGGGGGGCACAGATACGCAGTATTTT; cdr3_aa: CASSLRRQGGTDTQYF
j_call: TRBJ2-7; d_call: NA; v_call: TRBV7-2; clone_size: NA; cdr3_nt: TGTGCCAGCAGCTTAGATATGCCAGGGGGGGACGAGCAGTACTTC; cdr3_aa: CASSLDMPGGDEQYF
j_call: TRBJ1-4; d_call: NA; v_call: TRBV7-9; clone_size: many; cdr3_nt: TGTGCCAGCAGCTTAGGAGTTAACAATAAAGAAAAACTGTTTTTT; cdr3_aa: CASSLGVNNKEKLFF
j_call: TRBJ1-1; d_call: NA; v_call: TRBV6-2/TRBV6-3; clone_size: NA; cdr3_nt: TGTGCCAGCAGTTTGGAAACTGAAGCTTTCTTT; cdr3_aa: CASSLETEAFF
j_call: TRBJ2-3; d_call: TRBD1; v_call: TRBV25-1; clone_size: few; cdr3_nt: TGTGCCAGTACTCGGACAGGCCGCACAGATACGCAGTATTTT; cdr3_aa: CASTRTGRTDTQYF
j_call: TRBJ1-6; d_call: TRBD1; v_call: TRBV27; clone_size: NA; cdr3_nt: TGTGCCAGCAGTCAACTCAGGACAGGGGATAATTCACCCCTCCACTTT; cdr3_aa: CASSQLRTGDNSPLHF